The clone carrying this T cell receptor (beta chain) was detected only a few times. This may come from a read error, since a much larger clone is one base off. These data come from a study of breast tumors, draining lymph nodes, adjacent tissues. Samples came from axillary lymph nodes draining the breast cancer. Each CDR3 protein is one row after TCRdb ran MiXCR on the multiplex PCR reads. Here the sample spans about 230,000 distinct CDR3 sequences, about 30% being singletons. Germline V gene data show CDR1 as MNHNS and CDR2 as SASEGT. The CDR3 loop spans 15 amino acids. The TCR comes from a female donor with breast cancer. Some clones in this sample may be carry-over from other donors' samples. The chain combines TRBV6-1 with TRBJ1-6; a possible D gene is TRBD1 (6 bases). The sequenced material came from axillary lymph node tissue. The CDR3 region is CASGDDLTGRSPLHF. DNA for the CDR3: TGTGCCAGCGGTGACGACCTTACAGGGCGTTCACCCCTCCACTTT.